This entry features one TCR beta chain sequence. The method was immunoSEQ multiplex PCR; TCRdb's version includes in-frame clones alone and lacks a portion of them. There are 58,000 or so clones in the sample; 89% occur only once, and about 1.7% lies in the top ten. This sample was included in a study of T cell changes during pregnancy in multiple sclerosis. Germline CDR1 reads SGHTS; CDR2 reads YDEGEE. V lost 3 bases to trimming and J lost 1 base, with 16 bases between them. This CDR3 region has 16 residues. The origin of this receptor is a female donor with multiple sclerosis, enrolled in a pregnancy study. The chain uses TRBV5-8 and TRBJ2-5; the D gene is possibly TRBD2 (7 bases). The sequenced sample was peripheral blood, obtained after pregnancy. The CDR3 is CASSWAGAHSQETQYF. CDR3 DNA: TGTGCCAGCAGCTGGGCGGGGGCCCATTCCCAAGAGACCCAGTACTTC.